Listed here is a single T cell receptor (beta chain). The sample originates from a study of shared clonotypes between healthy human individuals. CDR3 size: 15 residues. V gave up 3 bases and J gave up 8 bases; unmatched junction bases: 10. Germline CDR1 ENHRY, CDR2 SYGVKD. Profiling relied on immunoSEQ multiplex PCR, and the TCRdb table lists in-frame clones only, not all of them. The sample carries some 1.4 million clones, roughly 96% recorded once. The sequence came from a man under 40 in good health. V and J are TRBV10-3 and TRBJ2-3; TRBD1 matches at 8 bases. The material sequenced was naive CD4+ T cells sorted from blood. Subset given: CD45RA+ positively selected. In DNA form, the CDR3 reads TGTGCCATCAGTGACCCCCGACAGGGGAGCGCTACGCAGTATTTT. The encoded protein is CAISDPRQGSATQYF.